This T cell receptor beta chain was sequenced in a study of T-cell reconstitution after alpha-beta-depleted transplantation in children. The CDR3 has 15 amino acids. Germline loops: CDR1 KGHSH, CDR2 LQKENI. Unique molecular identifiers were incorporated into the prepared TCRbeta library. Each CDR3 protein is one row after TCRdb ran MiXCR on the PCR reads. The data contain hundreds of thousands of distinct CDR3 sequences, roughly 33% of them seen just once; the ten biggest clones take up 2% to 3%. About this clonotype itself: At one end the junction does not follow the germline gene, possibly because of a read error.

This sequence originates from a human donor who donated a stem cell graft to a child with aplastic anemia. The sample in question was PBMCs from the stem cell graft donor, obtained from the stem cell graft. The V and J genes are TRBV18 and TRBJ2-1, with TRBD2 matching 11 bases. The CDR3 nucleotides read TGTGCCAGCTCCCCACTAGCGGGAGTTGGTAATGAGCAGTTCTTC. Protein sequence: CASSPLAGVGNEQFF.